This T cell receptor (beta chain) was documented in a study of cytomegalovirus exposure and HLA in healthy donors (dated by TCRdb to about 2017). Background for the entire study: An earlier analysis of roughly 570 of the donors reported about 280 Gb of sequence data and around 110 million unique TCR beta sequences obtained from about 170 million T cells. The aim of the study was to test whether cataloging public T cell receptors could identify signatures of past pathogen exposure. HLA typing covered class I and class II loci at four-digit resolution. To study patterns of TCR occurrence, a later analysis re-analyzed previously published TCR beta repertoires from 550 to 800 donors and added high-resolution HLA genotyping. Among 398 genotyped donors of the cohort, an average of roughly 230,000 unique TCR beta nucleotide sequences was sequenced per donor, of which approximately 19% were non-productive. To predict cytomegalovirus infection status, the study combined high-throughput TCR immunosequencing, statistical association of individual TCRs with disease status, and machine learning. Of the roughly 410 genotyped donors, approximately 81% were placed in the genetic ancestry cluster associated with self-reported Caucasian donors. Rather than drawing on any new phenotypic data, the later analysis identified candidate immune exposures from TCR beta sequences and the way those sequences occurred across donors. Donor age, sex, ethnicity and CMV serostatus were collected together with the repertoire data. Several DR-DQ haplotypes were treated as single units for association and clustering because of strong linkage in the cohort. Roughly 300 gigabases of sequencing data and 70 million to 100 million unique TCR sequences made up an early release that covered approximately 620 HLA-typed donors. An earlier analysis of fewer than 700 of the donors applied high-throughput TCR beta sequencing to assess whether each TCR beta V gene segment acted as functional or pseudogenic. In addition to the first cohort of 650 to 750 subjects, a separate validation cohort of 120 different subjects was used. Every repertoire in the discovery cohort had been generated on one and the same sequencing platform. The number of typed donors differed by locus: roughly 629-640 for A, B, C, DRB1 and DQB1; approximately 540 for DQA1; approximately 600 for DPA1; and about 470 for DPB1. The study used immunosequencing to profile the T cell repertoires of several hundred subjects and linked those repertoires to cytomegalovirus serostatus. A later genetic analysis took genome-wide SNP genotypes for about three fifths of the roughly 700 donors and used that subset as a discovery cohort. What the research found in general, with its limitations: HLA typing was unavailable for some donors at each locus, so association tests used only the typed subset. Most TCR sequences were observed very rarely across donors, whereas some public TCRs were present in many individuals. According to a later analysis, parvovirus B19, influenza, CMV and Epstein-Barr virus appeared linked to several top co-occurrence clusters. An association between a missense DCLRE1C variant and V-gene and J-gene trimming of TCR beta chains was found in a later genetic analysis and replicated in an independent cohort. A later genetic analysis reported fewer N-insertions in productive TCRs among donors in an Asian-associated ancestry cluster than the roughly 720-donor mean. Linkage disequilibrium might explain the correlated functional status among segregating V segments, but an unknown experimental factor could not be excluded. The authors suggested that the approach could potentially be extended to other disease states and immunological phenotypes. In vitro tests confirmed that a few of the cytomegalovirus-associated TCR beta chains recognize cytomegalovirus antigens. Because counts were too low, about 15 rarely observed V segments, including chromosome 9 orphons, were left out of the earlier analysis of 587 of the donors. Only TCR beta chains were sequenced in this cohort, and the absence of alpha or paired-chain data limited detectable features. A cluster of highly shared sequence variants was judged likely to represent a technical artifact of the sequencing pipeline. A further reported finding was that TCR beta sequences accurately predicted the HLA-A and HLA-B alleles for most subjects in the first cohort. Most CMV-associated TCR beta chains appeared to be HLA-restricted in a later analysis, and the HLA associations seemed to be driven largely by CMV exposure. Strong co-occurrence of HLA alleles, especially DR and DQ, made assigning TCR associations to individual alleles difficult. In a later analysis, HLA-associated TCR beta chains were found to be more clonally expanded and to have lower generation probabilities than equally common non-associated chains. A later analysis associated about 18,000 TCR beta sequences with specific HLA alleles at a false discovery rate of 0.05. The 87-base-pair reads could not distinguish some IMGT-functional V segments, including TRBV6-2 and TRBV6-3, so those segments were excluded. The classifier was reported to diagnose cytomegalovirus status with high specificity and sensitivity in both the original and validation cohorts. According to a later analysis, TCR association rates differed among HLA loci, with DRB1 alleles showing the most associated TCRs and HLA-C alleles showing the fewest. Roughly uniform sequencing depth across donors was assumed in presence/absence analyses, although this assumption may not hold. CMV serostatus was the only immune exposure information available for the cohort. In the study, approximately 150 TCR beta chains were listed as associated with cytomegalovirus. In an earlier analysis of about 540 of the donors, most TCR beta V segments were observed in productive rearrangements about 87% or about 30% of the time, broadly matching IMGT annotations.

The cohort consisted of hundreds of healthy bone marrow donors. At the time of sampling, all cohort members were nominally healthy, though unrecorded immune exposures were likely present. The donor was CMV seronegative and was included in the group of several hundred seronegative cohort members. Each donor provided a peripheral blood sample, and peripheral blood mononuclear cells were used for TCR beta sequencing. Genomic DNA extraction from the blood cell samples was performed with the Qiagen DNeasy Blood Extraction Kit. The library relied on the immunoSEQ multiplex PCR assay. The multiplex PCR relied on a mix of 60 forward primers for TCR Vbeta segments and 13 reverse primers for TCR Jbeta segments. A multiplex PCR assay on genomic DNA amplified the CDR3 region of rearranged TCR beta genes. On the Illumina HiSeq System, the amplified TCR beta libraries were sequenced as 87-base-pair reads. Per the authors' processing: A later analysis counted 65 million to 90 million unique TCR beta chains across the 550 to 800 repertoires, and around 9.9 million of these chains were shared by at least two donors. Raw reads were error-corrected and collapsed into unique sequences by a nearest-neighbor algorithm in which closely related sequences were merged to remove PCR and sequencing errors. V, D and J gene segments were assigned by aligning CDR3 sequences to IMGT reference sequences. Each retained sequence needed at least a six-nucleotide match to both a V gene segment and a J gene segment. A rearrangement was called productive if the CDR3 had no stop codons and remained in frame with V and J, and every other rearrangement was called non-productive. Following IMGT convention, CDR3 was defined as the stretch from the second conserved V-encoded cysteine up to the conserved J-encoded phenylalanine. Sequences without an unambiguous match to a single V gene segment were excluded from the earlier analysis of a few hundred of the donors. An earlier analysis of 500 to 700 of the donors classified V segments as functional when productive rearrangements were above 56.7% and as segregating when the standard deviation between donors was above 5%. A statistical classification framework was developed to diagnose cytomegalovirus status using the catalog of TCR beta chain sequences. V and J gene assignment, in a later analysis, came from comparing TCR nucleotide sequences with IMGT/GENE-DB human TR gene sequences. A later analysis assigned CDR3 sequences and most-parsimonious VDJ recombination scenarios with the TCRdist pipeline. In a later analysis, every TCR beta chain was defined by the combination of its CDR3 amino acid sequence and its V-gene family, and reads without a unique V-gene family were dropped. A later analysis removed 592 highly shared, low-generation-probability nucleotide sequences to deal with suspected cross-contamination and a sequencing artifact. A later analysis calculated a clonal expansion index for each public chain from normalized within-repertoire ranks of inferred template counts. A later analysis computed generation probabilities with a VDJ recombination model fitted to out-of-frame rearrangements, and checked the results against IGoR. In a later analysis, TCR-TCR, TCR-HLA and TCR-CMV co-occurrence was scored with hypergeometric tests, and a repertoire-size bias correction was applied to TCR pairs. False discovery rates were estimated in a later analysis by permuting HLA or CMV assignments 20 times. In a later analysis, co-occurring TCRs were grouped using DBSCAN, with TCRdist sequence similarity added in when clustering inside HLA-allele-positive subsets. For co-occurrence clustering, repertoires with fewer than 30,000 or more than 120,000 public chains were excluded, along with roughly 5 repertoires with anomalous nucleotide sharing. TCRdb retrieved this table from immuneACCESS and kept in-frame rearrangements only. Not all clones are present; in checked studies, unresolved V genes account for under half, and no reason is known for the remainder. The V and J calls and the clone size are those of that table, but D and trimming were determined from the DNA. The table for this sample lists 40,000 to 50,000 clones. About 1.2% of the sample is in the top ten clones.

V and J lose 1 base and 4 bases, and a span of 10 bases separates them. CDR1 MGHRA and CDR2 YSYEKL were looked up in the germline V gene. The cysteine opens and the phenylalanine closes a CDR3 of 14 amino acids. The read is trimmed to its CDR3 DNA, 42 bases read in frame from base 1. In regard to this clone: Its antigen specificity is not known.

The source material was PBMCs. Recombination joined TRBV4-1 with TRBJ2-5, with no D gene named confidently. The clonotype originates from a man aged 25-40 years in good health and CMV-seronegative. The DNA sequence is TGCGCCAGCAGCCAAGTGCAGCCAGGAGAGACCCAGTACTTC. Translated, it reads CASSQVQPGETQYF.